The next 5 T cell receptor beta chains were all read from a single sample in a study of technical replicates of blood from a few donors. Generated by immunoSEQ multiplex PCR, the TCRdb table keeps only in-frame clones and is missing some. The table has 85,000 to 100,000 clones, about 94% seen once; the top ten hold less than 0.25%. The sample consisted of T cells isolated from PBMCs. Receptor source: a human donor in good health.

Remarks on this clone: In the same sample, other DNA sequences code for this CDR3. The chain joins TRBV27 to TRBJ1-1; no reliable D call. In germline, CDR1 is MNHEY, CDR2 SMNVEV (reference sequence). The CDR3 extends over 13 amino acids. Trimming cost V 2 bases and J 1 base, with 5 bases left between them. The CDR3 spells CASSLGRNTEAFF. CDR3 in DNA: TGTGCCAGCAGTTTAGGTAGGAACACTGAAGCTTTCTTT.

This rearrangement joins TRBV2 to TRBJ1-1; no clear D gene. The CDR3 runs to 12 residues. Trimming left V 4 bases short and J 6 bases short, with 9 bases between. Germline V gives CDR1 SNHLY, CDR2 FYNNEI. As DNA, the CDR3 is TGTGCCAGCAGTGGCTCAAGCTCTGAAGCTTTCTTT. It is translated as CASSGSSSEAFF.

The rearrangement uses TRBV4-1 and TRBJ2-7; D gene uncertain. The CDR3 is made up of 15 amino acids. CDR1 MGHRA and CDR2 YSYEKL come from the germline V gene. V lost 1 base and J lost 2, with 12 bases in between. The CDR3 nucleotides are TGCGCCAGCAGCCAAGTCCTCCTAGGCCCCTACGAGCAGTACTTC. This codes for CASSQVLLGPYEQYF.

The rearrangement uses TRBV12-5 and TRBJ2-3, with D possibly TRBD2 on 6 matching bases. V lost 0 bases, J lost 0 bases, and 13 bases lay in between. The germline V gene encodes CDR1 LGHNT and CDR2 FRNRAP. CDR3 length equals 17 residues. The CDR3 sequence: CASGLVRGGLSTDTQYF. The CDR3 bases are TGTGCTAGTGGTTTGGTACGTGGGGGGTTAAGCACAGATACGCAGTATTTT.

As DNA, the CDR3 is TGCGCCAGCAGCCAAGAAGGAGGGAGGCTCTCTAATGAAAAACTGTTTTTT. It specifies CASSQEGGRLSNEKLFF. The chain carries TRBV4-1 and TRBJ1-4; D gene unclear. Germline loops: CDR1 MGHRA, CDR2 YSYEKL. The CDR3 has 17 amino acids. The V and J ends lost 0 bases and 3 bases respectively, with 14 bases between them.